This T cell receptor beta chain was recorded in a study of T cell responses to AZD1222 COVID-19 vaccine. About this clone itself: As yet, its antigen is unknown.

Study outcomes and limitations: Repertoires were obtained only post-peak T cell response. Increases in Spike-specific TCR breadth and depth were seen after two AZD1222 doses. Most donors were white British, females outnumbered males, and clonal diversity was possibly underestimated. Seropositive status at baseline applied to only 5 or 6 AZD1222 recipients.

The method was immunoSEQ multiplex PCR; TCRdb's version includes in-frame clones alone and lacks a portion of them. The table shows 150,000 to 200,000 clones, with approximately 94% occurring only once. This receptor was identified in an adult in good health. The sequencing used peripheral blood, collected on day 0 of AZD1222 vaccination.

The CDR3 bases are TGCAGCGTTGAATACTCTGGAAACACCATATATTTT. Protein sequence: CSVEYSGNTIYF. V and J are TRBV29-1 and TRBJ1-3; D is unresolved. V was pared by 2 bases and J by 0 bases, with 2 bases between. Per the germline V gene, CDR1 is SQVTM and CDR2 is ANQGSEA. The CDR3 contains 12 residues.